These 26 T cell receptor beta chains were all obtained from the same sample, sequenced in a study of T-cell memory formation after mild COVID-19 (dated by TCRdb to about 2021). The library was prepared using 5' RACE. Sequencer: Illumina NovaSeq 6000. The public reads were reprocessed in TCRdb via fastp at Q25 and MiXCR, keeping in-frame beta chains. Under each unique CDR3 protein, matching rows form one entry showing the most common genes and DNA. The sample table lists about 400,000 distinct CDR3 sequences, about a sixth of them with a count of one. The ten biggest clones cover about 22% of the sample. The sequencing sample was made of PBMCs or a T cell subset sorted from them (not recorded which). Receptors were obtained from a man in his late teens or twenties who had mild COVID-19 (a few samples of this study predate the infection). The sample titles of this study are shuffled in the database, so cell type and time point are left out; the donor was told from shared clones.

The chain carries TRBV20-1 and TRBJ2-7; D may be TRBD2 (5 bases). The CDR3 is made up of 14 amino acids. Per the germline V gene, CDR1 is DFQATT and CDR2 is SNEGSKA (reference sequence). Trimming stripped 1 base from V and 6 bases from J, with 16 bases between. This CDR3 is CSARGGSGDREQYF. CDR3 bases: TGCAGTGCTAGAGGAGGGTCAGGCGACCGCGAGCAGTACTTC.

This clonotype came up a few times. This sequence joins TRBV5-1 and TRBJ1-2; D not certain. This CDR3 is 14 amino acids long. Per germline, CDR1 SGHRS and CDR2 YFSETQ. V was pared by 5 bases and J by 5 bases, with 16 bases between. CDR3 in DNA: TGCGCCAGCAGTCGCGGGGAGTTTGCTTATGGCTACACCTTC. Residues: CASSRGEFAYGYTF.

This clonotype showed up just a few times. The gene calls are TRBV7-6 and TRBJ2-5; 7 bases map to TRBD1. This CDR3 comprises 14 residues. Germline values: CDR1 SGHVS, CDR2 FNYEAQ. The junction had 7 bases not matched to a gene; V was cut back by 7 bases and J by 2 bases. The CDR3 bases are TGTGCCAGCACGGCCAGGGACAGACAAGAGACCCAGTACTTC. It codes for CASTARDRQETQYF.

This clonotype was counted only a few times. The chain employs TRBV7-9 and TRBJ1-6, with 8 nucleotides matching TRBD1. The CDR3 totals 16 residues. V was clipped by 5 bases and J by 7 bases; unmatched bases: 10. Germline CDR1 and CDR2: SEHNR and FQNEAQ (reference sequence). CDR3 amino acids: CASSPSTGDPNSPLHF. The CDR3 nucleotides read TGTGCCAGCAGCCCCTCGACAGGGGACCCGAATTCACCCCTCCACTTT.

The chain couples TRBV7-6 to TRBJ2-1, with 12 bases lining up with TRBD2. The V gene's germline CDR1 is SGHVS and CDR2 FNYEAQ. The CDR3 covers 17 residues. The J segment lost 7 bases and the V segment lost 0 bases, leaving 7 bases of the junction unmatched. In DNA, the CDR3 is TGTGCCAGCAGCTTAGCGCCGCTAGCGGGGGGGCCTAATGAGCAGTTCTTC. It translates to CASSLAPLAGGPNEQFF.

In this sample, this clonotype turned up a few times. This sequence joins TRBV4-1 and TRBJ2-3, with TRBD1 identical over 8 bases. The CDR3 loop spans 12 amino acids. CDR1 MGHRA and CDR2 YSYEKL come from the germline V gene. The ends lost 4 bases at V and 9 bases at J; junction bases unmatched: 3. The CDR3 DNA is TGCGCCAGCAGCCGGAGACAGGGGACGCAGTATTTT. Translated: CASSRRQGTQYF.

The chain carries TRBV20-1 and TRBJ1-4; 7 bases match TRBD1. The CDR3 spans 15 residues. Trimming cost V 6 bases and J 4 bases; bases outside gene matches: 11. Per the germline V gene, CDR1 is DFQATT and CDR2 is SNEGSKA (reference sequence). The CDR3 loop reads CSAHQGGRLNEKLFF. The DNA for the CDR3 is TGCAGTGCCCACCAGGGGGGCAGGCTTAATGAAAAACTGTTTTTT.

The chain employs TRBV6-2 or TRBV6-3 and TRBJ1-5; D might be TRBD1 (5 bases). Germline lookup yields CDR1 MNHEY and CDR2 SVGEGT. The CDR3 sequence is 14 residues long. V was shortened by 5 bases and J by 0 bases, with 8 bases between the two germline ends. DNA for the CDR3: TGTGCCAGCAGTGACAGACATAGCAATCAGCCCCAGCATTTT. This encodes CASSDRHSNQPQHF.

This clonotype has at least ten counts. The rearrangement uses TRBV12-3 or TRBV12-4 and TRBJ2-1; TRBD2 is a possible D gene (6 bases). The V end lost 2 bases, the J end lost 1 base, and 12 bases lay between the germline ends. This CDR3 is built from 16 residues. CDR3 bases: TGTGCCAGCAGTTTAAGGGGCGGGGTATCCTACAATGAGCAGTTCTTC. It encodes CASSLRGGVSYNEQFF.

In its sample, this clonotype was seen many times. CDR3 residues: CASSFSGAGELFF. Written as DNA, the CDR3 is TGTGCCAGCAGCTTCTCGGGAGCCGGGGAGCTGTTTTTT. The chain combines TRBV7-9 with TRBJ2-2, with a possible D match to TRBD2 (6 bases). The V gene's germline CDR1 is SEHNR and CDR2 FQNEAQ (reference sequence). The CDR3 spans 13 residues. V lost 3 bases, J lost 6 bases, and 8 bases lay in between.

The table lists this clonotype with a few counts. The chain recombines TRBV4-2 with TRBJ2-1, with D possibly called TRBD1 or TRBD2 (5 bases each). Germline lookup yields CDR1 LGHNA and CDR2 YNFKEQ. This CDR3 spans 15 amino acids. V was pared by 5 bases and J by 5 bases, with 16 bases between. The CDR3 region is CASSNRDQRDNEQFF. The CDR3 DNA reads as TGTGCCAGCAGCAACCGGGACCAGAGGGACAATGAGCAGTTCTTC.

The chain is built from TRBV7-3 and TRBJ2-1; D is possibly TRBD1 or TRBD2 (5 bases each). Deletions cut 2 bases from V and 9 bases from J, with 8 bases between. Germline loops: CDR1 SGHTA, CDR2 FQGTGA. CDR3 length: 12 amino acids. CDR3 bases: TGTGCCAGCAGCTTACCCGGGGCTGAGCAGTTCTTC. It translates to CASSLPGAEQFF.

This chain uses TRBV13 with TRBJ2-3; D gene unclear. The CDR3 has 16 residues. Germline V gene data show CDR1 as PRHDT and CDR2 as FYEKMQ (reference sequence). V shed 5 bases and J shed 0 bases, with 15 bases lying between them. The CDR3 loop is CASSRRIEDSTDTQYF. CDR3 in DNA: TGTGCCAGCAGCCGTCGTATAGAGGATAGCACAGATACGCAGTATTTT.

This sequence joins TRBV3-1 and TRBJ2-2; D call uncertain. The CDR3 totals 16 residues. The germline V gene has CDR1 LGHDT and CDR2 YNNKEL (reference sequence). Between the trimmed V and J ends, which lost 4 bases and 7 bases, there was a span of 19 bases. The CDR3 loop is CASSPFGQPAGGELFF. The CDR3 DNA reads TGTGCCAGCAGCCCATTCGGGCAGCCCGCTGGCGGGGAGCTGTTTTTT.

This clonotype was found a few times. The genes are TRBV12-3 or TRBV12-4 and TRBJ2-7, with a tentative D call TRBD2 (6 bases). The CDR3 is 16 amino acids. V lost 7 bases and J 1 base, leaving 20 bases between the germline ends. In DNA form, the CDR3 reads TGTGCCAGCACCCAGACCGGGACTCCGCGTTCCTACGAGCAGTACGTC. Its protein is CASTQTGTPRSYEQYV.

This chain connects TRBV6-5 to TRBJ2-5; TRBD2 agrees at 9 bases. Germline V gene data show CDR1 as MNHEY and CDR2 as SVGAGI. V dropped 1 base and J dropped 4; count of bases not matched to a gene: 7. This CDR3 is 16 amino acids long. CDR3 nucleotide sequence: TGTGCCAGCAGTTACTTAGCGGGGGCTGGAGCAGAGACCCAGTACTTC. This translates into CASSYLAGAGAETQYF.

This clonotype was picked up a small number of times. The V gene is TRBV20-1, the J gene TRBJ2-5; 13 bases align to TRBD2. This CDR3 spans 16 amino acids. V dropped 4 bases and J dropped 2; count of bases not matched to a gene: 7. Looked up from germline, CDR1 is DFQATT and CDR2 is SNEGSKA (reference sequence). This chain's CDR3 is CSANPTSGGWQETQYF. The DNA for the CDR3 is TGCAGTGCTAACCCGACTAGCGGGGGGTGGCAAGAGACCCAGTACTTC.

V is TRBV6-5 and J is TRBJ1-1, with D unclear. From germline, CDR1 is MNHEY and CDR2 SVGAGI. V was clipped by 2 bases and J by 4 bases, with 14 bases between them. The CDR3 sequence is 15 residues long. CDR3 DNA: TGTGCCAGCAGTTACGACGGGCTATGGGGCACTGAAGCTTTCTTT. Translated, it gives CASSYDGLWGTEAFF.

This clonotype has a handful of counts. The chain joins TRBV18 to TRBJ1-1; unclear D gene. Germline values: CDR1 KGHSH, CDR2 LQKENI. CDR3 length: 13 residues. The V end was cut by 0 bases, the J end by 10 bases, with 12 bases between. DNA of the CDR3: TGTGCCAGCTCACCACCGAGGGTCTTGAGAGCTTTCTTT. Translating it yields CASSPPRVLRAFF. The full variable domain, in which reference TRBV18 and TRBJ1-1 provide the parts outside the CDR3, is NAGVMQNPRHLVRRRGQEARLRCSPMKGHSHVYWYRQLPEEGLKFMVYLQKENIIDESGMPKERFSAEFPKEGPSILRIQQVVRGDSAAYFCASSPPRVLRAFFGQGTRLTVV.

This clonotype was recorded only once. This sequence joins TRBV9 and TRBJ2-3; D perhaps matches TRBD2 (5 bases). The CDR3 runs 14 residues. The V end was cut by 0 bases, the J end by 4 bases, with 9 bases between. Germline values: CDR1 SGDLS, CDR2 YYNGEE. The CDR3 DNA reads as TGTGCCAGCAGCGTAGACGGGGTGCCAGATACGCAGTATTTT. This gives the protein CASSVDGVPDTQYF.

The chain has TRBV11-2 and TRBJ1-2; TRBD1 matches at 9 bases. Trimming took 4 bases from V and 4 from J; bases not matched to a gene: 4. This CDR3 is 14 amino acids long. CDR1 SGHAT and CDR2 FQNNGV come from the germline V gene. The CDR3 sequence is CASSSRGQGYGYTF. The CDR3 nucleotides are TGTGCCAGCAGCTCCCGGGGACAGGGCTATGGCTACACCTTC.

This clonotype occurred many times. This rearrangement joins TRBV4-2 to TRBJ2-5; 11 bases are a match to TRBD2. This CDR3 comprises 15 residues. Germline V gene data show CDR1 as LGHNA and CDR2 as YNFKEQ. The J segment lost 5 bases and the V segment lost 0 bases, leaving 2 bases of the junction unmatched. The CDR3 is CASSQEASGGETQYF. In DNA, the CDR3 is TGTGCCAGCAGCCAAGAGGCTAGCGGGGGGGAGACCCAGTACTTC.

The chain joins TRBV5-1 to TRBJ1-2, with 10 positions matching TRBD1. V gave up 4 bases and J gave up 4 bases; unmatched junction bases: 4. Germline loops: CDR1 SGHRS, CDR2 YFSETQ. The CDR3 length is 14 residues. CDR3 bases: TGCGCCAGCAGCGCGACAGGGGGCTTCTATGGCTACACCTTC. Protein product: CASSATGGFYGYTF.

The rearrangement joins TRBV6-2 or TRBV6-3 to TRBJ2-5; D uncertain. Trimming removed 3 bases at V and 7 bases at J, with 15 bases between. The CDR3 length is 14 residues. CDR1 and CDR2 (germline): MNHEY, SVGEGT. CDR3 sequence reads: CASSYVASPGTQYF. For the CDR3, the DNA is TGTGCCAGCAGTTATGTAGCATCCCCCGGGACCCAGTACTTC.

This clonotype was counted a few times. This sequence joins TRBV10-3 and TRBJ2-7, with 8 positions matching TRBD1. Germline V gives CDR1 ENHRY, CDR2 SYGVKD. CDR3 length equals 15 residues. With 4 bases clipped from V and 2 bases from J, the junction kept 7 bases outside the gene matches. The CDR3 is CAISVGDRGTYEQYF. The CDR3 coding sequence is TGTGCCATCAGTGTAGGAGACAGGGGTACCTACGAGCAGTACTTC.

At least ten counts were recorded for this clonotype. The chain has TRBV9 and TRBJ2-3; D not resolved. Per germline, CDR1 SGDLS and CDR2 YYNGEE. The V gene lost 4 bases and the J gene lost 5 bases, with 11 bases spanning the gap. The CDR3 contains 13 residues. CDR3 sequence (DNA): TGTGCCAGCAGCCCCAACACGGGAGATACGCAGTATTTT. Translation: CASSPNTGDTQYF.